Sequencing of this T cell receptor (beta chain) was carried out in a study of T cell changes during pregnancy in multiple sclerosis. V lost 8 bases and J lost 6; bases outside the gene matches: 11. This CDR3 contains 15 residues. CDR1 LGHNT and CDR2 FRNRAP come from the germline V gene. Assay: immunoSEQ multiplex PCR; the TCRdb copy retains only in-frame clones and omits some. The data show 55,000 to 85,000 clones, with 92% seen just once and over 1.3% held by the top ten. This sequence joins TRBV12-5 and TRBJ2-3; 10 bases match TRBD2. The specimen was peripheral blood, collected after pregnancy. The TCR originated in a female donor with multiple sclerosis, enrolled in a pregnancy study. The CDR3 nucleotides read TGTGCTAGTATTCAAAGCGGGAGGGCCGCGGATACGCAGTATTTT. Protein: CASIQSGRAADTQYF.